Listed below are T cell receptor beta chains from one sample, sequenced in a study of CD8 T cells in Susac syndrome. TCRdb processed the immunoSEQ multiplex PCR reads anew with MiXCR; each CDR3 protein has one entry. The top ten clones hold roughly 0.08% of a sample with under 200,000 distinct CDR3 sequences, 92% of them seen once. Sequencing input: CD4+ T cells from PBMCs. All receptors come from a human donor in good health. CDR3s include the opening cysteine and the closing phenylalanine or tryptophan.

J gene,V gene,CDR3 protein
TRBJ1-2,TRBV5-1,CASSKDYQGNYGYTF
TRBJ1-1,TRBV2,CASSEWENTEAFF
TRBJ2-7,TRBV19,CASSHPGANTYEQYF
TRBJ2-3,TRBV11-3,CASSFASGDTQYF
TRBJ2-2,TRBV5-1,CASQRGGDTGELFF
TRBJ1-3,TRBV28,CASSLQGWGNTIYF
TRBJ1-5,TRBV10-3,CAISGTDDQPQHF
TRBJ2-1,TRBV5-1,CASSLGGTSGLNEQFF
TRBJ2-3,TRBV7-7,CASSSGAADTQYF
TRBJ2-5,TRBV25-1,CASSELGTQYF
TRBJ1-5,TRBV7-8,CASSLAPTGAQHF
TRBJ2-5,TRBV5-4,CASSWTSGYQETQYF
TRBJ1-4,TRBV7-2,CASSPQGRRNEKLFF
TRBJ2-7,TRBV10-2,CASRTNGLSAVYEQYF
TRBJ2-4,TRBV20-1,CSATSGRVKNIQYF
TRBJ1-1,TRBV29-1,CSVVAAKNTEAFF
TRBJ2-2,TRBV7-2,CASSLGGGLFGELFF
TRBJ1-2,TRBV29-1,CSLRSGYGYTF
TRBJ2-7,TRBV5-1,CASSLAPSPEYEQYF
TRBJ1-3,TRBV7-9,CASANSGNTIYF
TRBJ2-7,TRBV10-3,CAIRTGTGATYEQYF
TRBJ2-1,TRBV20-1,CSARDRRISYNEQFF
TRBJ2-3,TRBV7-9,CASSLREGFDTQYF
TRBJ2-2,TRBV9,CASSTRQGGPGELFF
TRBJ1-5,TRBV18,CASSPGQGDQPQHF
TRBJ2-1,TRBV6-2/TRBV6-3,CASILAGAGNEQFF
TRBJ1-2,TRBV6-5,CASSRTGITKFGYTF
TRBJ1-5,TRBV6-5,CASRPTGNGQPQHF
TRBJ2-5,TRBV5-1,CATHRGGVQETQYF
TRBJ2-3,TRBV7-2,CASSRPGNSGTDTQYF
TRBJ2-7,TRBV19,CASSIMGQTTYEQYF
TRBJ2-1,TRBV2,CASSEVLGWFF
TRBJ2-4,TRBV5-4,CASSLGDYQNIQYF
TRBJ2-1,TRBV19,CASSIHGSYNEQFF
TRBJ2-7,TRBV6-2/TRBV6-3,CASSYSVAGVHEQYF
TRBJ2-7,TRBV7-9,CASSLEWGSNEQYF
TRBJ2-3,TRBV20-1,CSETSGGTDTQYF
TRBJ1-2,TRBV19,CASKGDQRDYTF
TRBJ2-5,TRBV3-1,CASSQAAAGWLETQYF
TRBJ2-5,TRBV24-1,CATSGGPEETQYF
TRBJ1-6,TRBV5-4,CASSIGQGANSPLHF
TRBJ2-3,TRBV20-1,CSARSPGTDTQYF
TRBJ1-3,TRBV15,CATSSGRTGPSGNTIYF
TRBJ2-2,TRBV12-3/TRBV12-4,CASSPRRNTGELFF
TRBJ2-2,TRBV6-1,CASSPAGVPNTGELFF
TRBJ2-3,TRBV3-1,CASSRRRGGAGTDTQYF
TRBJ2-7,TRBV30,CAWIRTPPYEQYF
TRBJ2-3,TRBV29-1,CSVTGGTSGAISTDTQYF
TRBJ2-3,TRBV9,CASSVEWGTMLDTQYF
TRBJ2-5,TRBV20-1,CSAKPGLQETQYF
TRBJ1-6,TRBV20-1,CSASRFGDSGDSPLHF
TRBJ2-7,TRBV19,CASSVGLATYEQYF
TRBJ2-7,TRBV20-1,CSATRSGLHFAEQYF
TRBJ2-1,TRBV18,CASSRGQGNEQFF
TRBJ2-7,TRBV12-3/TRBV12-4,CASRVGGQSSYEQYF
TRBJ2-6,TRBV6-2/TRBV6-3,CASSYSTSGANVLTF
TRBJ1-2,TRBV29-1,CSVDGGDRLNYGYTF